This record covers a single TCR beta chain. Its target is unknown. This sample is drawn from a study of CD8 T cells in ankylosing spondylitis. This CDR3 comprises 10 residues. J lost 10 bases, V lost 5 bases, and 3 bases had no gene match. Germline CDR1 DFQATT, CDR2 SNEGSKA (reference sequence). Quantitative 5'-RACE was performed with molecular barcodes, and it yielded the TCR beta libraries. MiXCR, applied by TCRdb to the 5' RACE reads, yields one record per CDR3 protein. The repertoire includes some 400,000 distinct CDR3 sequences, more than 20% of them detected once, and roughly 16% sits in the top ten. The study, taken as a whole, reports: Some motif variants were previously reported in reactive arthritis synovial fluid and blood. For ankylosing spondylitis blood, a TCR beta motif of seven to nine highly homologous variants appeared characteristic. As for the disease-linked clones, they showed a CD8+ phenotype and occurred at relatively low frequencies in peripheral blood. The study looked at matched synovial fluid samples from ankylosing spondylitis patients. Disease-linked clones were reported to be significantly enriched there.

This TCR was recovered from a male donor with ankylosing spondylitis. The sequencing sample was made of blood, either unsorted or a sorted T cell fraction (not recorded which). This chain uses TRBV20-1 with TRBJ1-1, with TRBD1 matching 8 bases. DNA for the CDR3: TGCAGTGCTTTCGACAGGGGAGCTTTCTTT. Translating gives CSAFDRGAFF.